This T cell receptor (beta chain) was sequenced for a study of blood T cell repertoires in COVID-19. Across the whole study: Some COVID-19 samples were acute and others convalescent; all came from the United States, Italy and Spain. The analysed material was cDNA or gDNA that came from T cells, B-cell-depleted T cells, or PBMCs.

Data came from immunoSEQ multiplex PCR; TCRdb stores just in-frame clones and leaves some out. The table lists around 100,000 clones, roughly 86% of them singletons, with almost 4.5% in the top ten. Looked up from germline, CDR1 is MNHEY and CDR2 is SVGAGI. Trimming took 6 bases from V and 4 from J; bases not matched to a gene: 6. The CDR3 sequence is 14 residues long. This clonotype was sampled from a man aged 35-49 years with acute or convalescent COVID-19. The rearrangement joins TRBV6-5 to TRBJ1-1; 9 nucleotides agree with TRBD1. Sequences were obtained from peripheral blood. The CDR3 DNA is TGTGCCAGCAGCCGAGACAGGGGGGTCACTGAAGCTTTCTTT. Encoded protein: CASSRDRGVTEAFF.